The sequence of this T cell receptor beta chain was determined in a study of technical replicates of blood from a handful of donors. The V gene lost 5 bases and the J gene lost 7 bases, with 17 bases spanning the gap. The CDR3 extends over 14 amino acids. Germline CDR1 and CDR2: MNHEY and SVGAGI. Method: immunoSEQ multiplex PCR; TCRdb's copy keeps in-frame clones and lacks some. The sample has tens of thousands of clones, around 94% seen once. The rearrangement links TRBV6-5 to TRBJ1-1, with D perhaps TRBD1 (6 bases). Sequenced: T cells isolated from PBMCs. This TCR was recovered from a human donor in good health. DNA for the CDR3: TGTGCCAGCAGTCGCCCACAGGGAGCGGTTGAAGCTTTCTTT. It encodes CASSRPQGAVEAFF.